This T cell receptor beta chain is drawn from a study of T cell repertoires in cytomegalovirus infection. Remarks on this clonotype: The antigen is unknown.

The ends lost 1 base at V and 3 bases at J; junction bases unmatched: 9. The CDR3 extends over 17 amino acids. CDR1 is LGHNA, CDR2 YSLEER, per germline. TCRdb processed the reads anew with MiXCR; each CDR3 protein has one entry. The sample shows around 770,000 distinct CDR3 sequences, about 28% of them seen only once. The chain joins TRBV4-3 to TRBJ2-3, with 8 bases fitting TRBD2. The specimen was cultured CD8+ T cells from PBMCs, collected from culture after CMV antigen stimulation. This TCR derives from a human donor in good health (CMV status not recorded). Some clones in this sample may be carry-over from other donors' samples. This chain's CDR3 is CASSQGPGGGRTDTQYF. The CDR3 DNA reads TGCGCCAGCAGCCAAGGGCCCGGGGGGGGCCGGACAGATACGCAGTATTTT.